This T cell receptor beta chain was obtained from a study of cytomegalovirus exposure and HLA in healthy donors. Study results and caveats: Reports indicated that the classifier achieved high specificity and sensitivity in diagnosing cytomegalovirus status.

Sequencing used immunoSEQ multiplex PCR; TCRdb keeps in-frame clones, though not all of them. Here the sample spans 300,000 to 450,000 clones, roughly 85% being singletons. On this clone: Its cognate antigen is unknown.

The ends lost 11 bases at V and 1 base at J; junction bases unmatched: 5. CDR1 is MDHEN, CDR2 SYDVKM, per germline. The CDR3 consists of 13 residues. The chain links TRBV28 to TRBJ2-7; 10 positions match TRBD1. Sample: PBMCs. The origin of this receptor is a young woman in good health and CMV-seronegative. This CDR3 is CACGTGASYEQYF. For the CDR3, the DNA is TGTGCCTGCGGGACAGGGGCTTCCTACGAGCAGTACTTC.